Listed below are T cell receptor beta chains from one sample, sequenced in a study of cytomegalovirus exposure and HLA in healthy donors. Clones were read by immunoSEQ multiplex PCR, and TCRdb kept only the in-frame ones, dropping some. The sample consists of about 97,000 clones, roughly a tenth of them appearing once. Sample: PBMCs. The receptors derive from a man in his fifties or sixties in good health and CMV-seropositive. CDR3s include the opening cysteine and the closing phenylalanine or tryptophan.

v_call,j_call,cdr3_aa
TRBV25-1,TRBJ1-5,CARTDRYPQAQHF
TRBV2,TRBJ1-2,CASSLAARGRNYGYTF
TRBV6-5,TRBJ1-3,CASRQTGRNTIYF
TRBV5-1,TRBJ2-1,CASSSPAVAGHWSYNEQFF
TRBV7-9,TRBJ2-7,CASSLGRRNEQYF
TRBV6-6,TRBJ1-4,CASTRDRGEKLFF
TRBV7-9,TRBJ2-1,CASSPHEAGYNEQFF
TRBV29-1,TRBJ1-2,CSARGGAVGGSTALAF
TRBV19,TRBJ2-2,CASSIAAGNTGELFF
TRBV28,TRBJ1-1,CASGGLFGTEAFF
TRBV20-1,TRBJ1-1,CSARVYTEAFF
TRBV7-2,TRBJ1-2,CASSLGQGGSFGYTF
TRBV5-4,TRBJ1-2,CASSLSQGWRYGYTF
TRBV27,TRBJ1-2,CASKKGQSGYGYTF
TRBV6-5,TRBJ1-4,CASSYPSPEKLFF
TRBV6-1,TRBJ2-6,CASSTGDGANVLTF
TRBV5-4,TRBJ2-3,CASSFPGTSGKYTQYF
TRBV28,TRBJ1-2,CASNNGYGYTF
TRBV27,TRBJ2-7,CASSPRTSGRADEQYF
TRBV7-3,TRBJ1-2,CASSENSGLKDGYTF
TRBV19,TRBJ2-3,CASSRGTDTQYF
TRBV6-5,TRBJ1-4,CASSYYPRATNEKLFF
TRBV5-5,TRBJ1-1,CASSLIITGPNTEAFF
TRBV21-1,TRBJ1-3,CASSKHPQSETANTIYF
TRBV10-1,TRBJ2-1,CASSEVTSGSNNEQFF
TRBV10-3,TRBJ1-2,CAISARQGGNYGYTF
TRBV6-5,TRBJ1-2,CASSFTGGLDYGYTF
TRBV6-1,TRBJ2-7,CASSELATLQQYF
TRBV5-6,TRBJ2-7,CASSPGTYEQYF
TRBV20-1,TRBJ2-1,CSASGFNEQFF
TRBV4-1,TRBJ2-1,CASSQVLAGGLSSYNEQFF
TRBV19,TRBJ1-1,CASSIDRGQGADTEAFF
TRBV7-3,TRBJ2-3,CASSLRGSGAQNTQYF
TRBV6-5,TRBJ1-1,CASSHTGNTEAFF
TRBV7-2,TRBJ1-6,CASSARDRGRSPLHF
TRBV5-4,TRBJ2-5,CASSWGLAGDGETQYF
TRBV30,TRBJ2-7,CAWTKPGQGSYEQYF
TRBV5-1,TRBJ2-3,CASSSTGSSTDTQYF
TRBV27,TRBJ2-4,CASSLLQGDIQYF
TRBV7-9,TRBJ2-6,CASSSGQGHAGANVLTF
TRBV4-3,TRBJ1-6,CASSQEGQGRSPLHF
TRBV18,TRBJ2-3,CASSPGLAGAQHDTQYF
TRBV7-2,TRBJ1-1,CASSRGRDNTEAFF
TRBV5-6,TRBJ2-5,CASSSRESGPWTQYF
TRBV27,TRBJ2-1,CASSLRGTAYNEQFF
TRBV19,TRBJ1-5,CAGGRYSNQPQHF
TRBV29-1,TRBJ2-1,CSVEGLAEAYNEQFF
TRBV4-3,TRBJ1-5,CASSQDVAYNQPQHF
TRBV18,TRBJ1-3,CASSPQAGNRNTIYF
TRBV29-1,TRBJ2-5,CSVEDGGFGQYF
TRBV25-1,TRBJ2-1,CASSTSRLTSGSQSEQFF
TRBV27,TRBJ2-2,CASSLLLAPGELFF
TRBV5-1,TRBJ2-3,CASSLVRSDTQYF
TRBV19,TRBJ1-2,CASSPSSRGGYTF
TRBV19,TRBJ2-3,CASSSYSASGSTDTQYF
TRBV27,TRBJ1-2,CASSAAEDRGRYGYTF